A selection of T cell receptor beta chains follows, all from one sample in a study of T cells in Graves' hyperthyroidism and ophthalmopathy. TCRdb ran MiXCR on the multiplex PCR reads and lists one entry per CDR3 protein. This table holds more than 600,000 distinct CDR3 sequences, about 16% found once. The sequenced material came from blood. The receptors originated from a man in his late teens or twenties with Graves' hyperthyroidism. The CDR3 runs from the conserved cysteine through the conserved F or W. Each record gives: CDR3 DNA, CDR3 protein, V gene, D gene, clone size, J gene. A D gene is named only where the DNA matches it firmly. Size is omitted from some rows. Given values are once, few, many or a class for expanded clones.

cdr3_nt: TGTGCCAGCAGTCACGTCGAGACCCAGTACTTC
cdr3_aa: CASSHVETQYF
v_call: TRBV12-3/TRBV12-4
d_call: -
clone_size: many
j_call: TRBJ2-5

cdr3_nt: TGTGCCAGTAGTATAGCAGGAGGGAAAGAGACCCAGTACTTC
cdr3_aa: CASSIAGGKETQYF
v_call: TRBV19
d_call: -
clone_size: many
j_call: TRBJ2-5

cdr3_nt: TGTGCCAGCTCCCGGGCGGGGACGTTTAATCAGCCCCAGCATTTT
cdr3_aa: CASSRAGTFNQPQHF
v_call: TRBV18
d_call: -
clone_size: few
j_call: TRBJ1-5

cdr3_nt: TGTGCCAGTAGTCTAGCGGGAGGTGTGGGCGGGGAGCTGTTTTTT
cdr3_aa: CASSLAGGVGGELFF
v_call: TRBV19
d_call: TRBD2
clone_size: -
j_call: TRBJ2-2

cdr3_nt: TGTGCCAGCAGTCCGCTAGCGGGAGGGCCAATAGAGACCCAGTACTTC
cdr3_aa: CASSPLAGGPIETQYF
v_call: TRBV27
d_call: TRBD2
clone_size: -
j_call: TRBJ2-5

cdr3_nt: TGTGCCAGCAGCAAGAACAGGGGGCCAGAAGCTTTCTTT
cdr3_aa: CASSKNRGPEAFF
v_call: TRBV11-1
d_call: TRBD1
clone_size: -
j_call: TRBJ1-1

cdr3_nt: TGCGCCAGCAGCCAAGCGCCACGGGCATACGAGCAGTACTTC
cdr3_aa: CASSQAPRAYEQYF
v_call: TRBV4-3
d_call: -
clone_size: -
j_call: TRBJ2-7

cdr3_nt: TGTGCCAGCGGGGGGGAGTTGGCTGAAGCTTTCTTT
cdr3_aa: CASGGELAEAFF
v_call: TRBV13
d_call: -
clone_size: few
j_call: TRBJ1-1

cdr3_nt: TGTGCCAGCAGCCTAGTGGACAGGGGGCTAGGCACCGGGGAGCTGTTTTTT
cdr3_aa: CASSLVDRGLGTGELFF
v_call: TRBV7-2
d_call: TRBD1
clone_size: few
j_call: TRBJ2-2

cdr3_nt: TGTGCCAGCATCCTAACCCCAGGGGACACCGGGGAGCTGTTTTTT
cdr3_aa: CASILTPGDTGELFF
v_call: TRBV7-2
d_call: -
clone_size: few
j_call: TRBJ2-2

cdr3_nt: TGTGCCTGCAGCTTGGGCGACAGGTCGCCGGCCTACGAGCAGTACTTC
cdr3_aa: CACSLGDRSPAYEQYF
v_call: TRBV13
d_call: -
clone_size: -
j_call: TRBJ2-7

cdr3_nt: TGTGCCAGTAGTACCCCGACAGGGATATCGGGTGAAGCTTTCTTT
cdr3_aa: CASSTPTGISGEAFF
v_call: TRBV19
d_call: TRBD1
clone_size: -
j_call: TRBJ1-1

cdr3_nt: TGTGCCATCGGAGCTAGCGAACCGAACACCGGGGAGCTGTTTTTT
cdr3_aa: CAIGASEPNTGELFF
v_call: TRBV10-3
d_call: -
clone_size: -
j_call: TRBJ2-2

cdr3_nt: TGCAGTGCTTCTTTCCCACGGTTCTACAATGAGCAGTTCTTC
cdr3_aa: CSASFPRFYNEQFF
v_call: TRBV20-1
d_call: -
clone_size: many
j_call: TRBJ2-1

cdr3_nt: TGTGCCAGCAGCTTGGGGACAGATTTCTACAAGCAGTACTTC
cdr3_aa: CASSLGTDFYKQYF
v_call: TRBV7-9
d_call: TRBD1
clone_size: -
j_call: TRBJ2-7

cdr3_nt: TGTGCCAGCAGTTTTAGCGGGAGGGTGTCCTACAATGAGCAGTTCTTC
cdr3_aa: CASSFSGRVSYNEQFF
v_call: TRBV6-1
d_call: TRBD2
clone_size: few
j_call: TRBJ2-1

cdr3_nt: TGTGCCAGTAGTATAGAAGTACAGCTTTCACTTGACAACTATGGCTACACCTTC
cdr3_aa: CASSIEVQLSLDNYGYTF
v_call: TRBV19
d_call: -
clone_size: -
j_call: TRBJ1-2

cdr3_nt: TGTGCCAGCGGGGGACTAGCGTCTATAGAGCAGTACTTC
cdr3_aa: CASGGLASIEQYF
v_call: TRBV12-3/TRBV12-4
d_call: TRBD2
clone_size: many
j_call: TRBJ2-7

cdr3_nt: TGTGCCAGCAGTTTAGAGCGGGGACTCTCCTACAATGAGCAGTTCTTC
cdr3_aa: CASSLERGLSYNEQFF
v_call: TRBV27
d_call: TRBD2
clone_size: many
j_call: TRBJ2-1

cdr3_nt: TGTGCCAGCAGTTCGTGGACAGGGGCATCCGGGGAGCTGTTTTTT
cdr3_aa: CASSSWTGASGELFF
v_call: TRBV27
d_call: TRBD1
clone_size: -
j_call: TRBJ2-2

cdr3_nt: TGTGCCAGCAGTTTAGAGCGGAACACTGAAGCTTTCTTT
cdr3_aa: CASSLERNTEAFF
v_call: TRBV12-3/TRBV12-4
d_call: -
clone_size: many
j_call: TRBJ1-1

cdr3_nt: TGTGCCAGCAGCCAAGACTATGTAGACACAGATACGCAGTATTTT
cdr3_aa: CASSQDYVDTDTQYF
v_call: TRBV4-2
d_call: -
clone_size: few
j_call: TRBJ2-3

cdr3_nt: TGTGCCAGCAGTTACTCGAACAGCGGGGAAGGAGAGCAGTTCTTC
cdr3_aa: CASSYSNSGEGEQFF
v_call: TRBV6-5
d_call: TRBD2
clone_size: -
j_call: TRBJ2-1

cdr3_nt: TGTGCCAGCAGCTTGCTCCATACCTACGAGCAGTACTTC
cdr3_aa: CASSLLHTYEQYF
v_call: TRBV11-2
d_call: -
clone_size: many
j_call: TRBJ2-7

cdr3_nt: TGTGCCAGCAGCCATTCGACAGGGGTAGGTGAGCAGTTCTTC
cdr3_aa: CASSHSTGVGEQFF
v_call: TRBV16
d_call: TRBD1
clone_size: -
j_call: TRBJ2-1

cdr3_nt: TGCAGCGCCAGGACAGGGGAACAGCCCCAGCATTTT
cdr3_aa: CSARTGEQPQHF
v_call: TRBV29-1
d_call: TRBD1
clone_size: few
j_call: TRBJ1-5

cdr3_nt: TGCAGCGTACCCGGGGCTCCCACAGATACGCAGTATTTT
cdr3_aa: CSVPGAPTDTQYF
v_call: TRBV29-1
d_call: -
clone_size: many
j_call: TRBJ2-3

cdr3_nt: TGTGCCAGCAGTGCCCAGGGGGCTTGGATTAATGAAAAACTGTTTTTT
cdr3_aa: CASSAQGAWINEKLFF
v_call: TRBV28
d_call: TRBD1
clone_size: -
j_call: TRBJ1-4

cdr3_nt: TGTGCCAGCAGAGAGGCGGGGTGGAGTATAGGGCAGTTCTTC
cdr3_aa: CASREAGWSIGQFF
v_call: TRBV2
d_call: -
clone_size: many
j_call: TRBJ2-1

cdr3_nt: TGTGCCAGCAGCTTAATTTCGGGACGGGGGAACACTGAAGCTTTCTTT
cdr3_aa: CASSLISGRGNTEAFF
v_call: TRBV7-9
d_call: -
clone_size: -
j_call: TRBJ1-1

cdr3_nt: TGTGCCAGCAGCCAAGATTTGGCCGGGCTGACAGCCGGGCAGACTGAAGCTTTCTTT
cdr3_aa: CASSQDLAGLTAGQTEAFF
v_call: TRBV3-1
d_call: -
clone_size: many
j_call: TRBJ1-1

cdr3_nt: TGTGCCAGCAGCTTAGCGGTCACCAACTACGAGCAGTACTTC
cdr3_aa: CASSLAVTNYEQYF
v_call: TRBV7-2
d_call: -
clone_size: -
j_call: TRBJ2-7

cdr3_nt: TGCAGCGTCCAGACAGGTACCTCCTATGAGCAGTACTTC
cdr3_aa: CSVQTGTSYEQYF
v_call: TRBV29-1
d_call: -
clone_size: -
j_call: TRBJ2-7

cdr3_nt: TGTGCCAGCTCACGACCGGGGACTAGCGGCCACAATGAGCAGTTCTTC
cdr3_aa: CASSRPGTSGHNEQFF
v_call: TRBV18
d_call: TRBD2
clone_size: many
j_call: TRBJ2-1

cdr3_nt: TGTGCCAGCACTAGGATACAGTTTGATTCACCCCTCCACTTT
cdr3_aa: CASTRIQFDSPLHF
v_call: TRBV6-4
d_call: -
clone_size: -
j_call: TRBJ1-6

cdr3_nt: TGTGCCAGCTCACCTGGAGGGGGGGGTAGCGATGAGCAGTTCTTC
cdr3_aa: CASSPGGGGSDEQFF
v_call: TRBV18
d_call: -
clone_size: many
j_call: TRBJ2-1

cdr3_nt: TGCGCCAGCAGCCACAGGACAGGGCCGAACACCGGGGAGCTGTTTTTT
cdr3_aa: CASSHRTGPNTGELFF
v_call: TRBV4-1
d_call: TRBD1
clone_size: -
j_call: TRBJ2-2

cdr3_nt: TGTGCCAGCAGCTCGGACGGTACCTACGAGCAGTACTTC
cdr3_aa: CASSSDGTYEQYF
v_call: TRBV7-2
d_call: -
clone_size: many
j_call: TRBJ2-7

cdr3_nt: TGTGCCACCAGCAGAGCCCCCAGGGGGATGAACACTGAAGCTTTCTTT
cdr3_aa: CATSRAPRGMNTEAFF
v_call: TRBV15
d_call: TRBD1
clone_size: -
j_call: TRBJ1-1

cdr3_nt: TGCAGTGCTAGAACCCCTCGAGGAGCGGATGGGAACACCGGGGAGCTGTTTTTT
cdr3_aa: CSARTPRGADGNTGELFF
v_call: TRBV20-1
d_call: -
clone_size: few
j_call: TRBJ2-2

cdr3_nt: TGCAGCGTAGAAGAGCCGGGAGTAGGGGTATCCTACAATGAGCAGTTCTTC
cdr3_aa: CSVEEPGVGVSYNEQFF
v_call: TRBV29-1
d_call: -
clone_size: many
j_call: TRBJ2-1

cdr3_nt: TGTGCCAGCAGTCCCCCGCGGGGTTCGCACAATGAGCAGTTCTTC
cdr3_aa: CASSPPRGSHNEQFF
v_call: TRBV12-3/TRBV12-4
d_call: -
clone_size: many
j_call: TRBJ2-1

cdr3_nt: TGTGCCAGCAGCTTAGGGGCGGGAGGGGAGACCCAGTACTTC
cdr3_aa: CASSLGAGGETQYF
v_call: TRBV7-3
d_call: TRBD2
clone_size: many
j_call: TRBJ2-5

cdr3_nt: TGCGCCAGCAGCCAAGACCCAGGGGCCACTGACAATCAGCCCCAGCATTTT
cdr3_aa: CASSQDPGATDNQPQHF
v_call: TRBV4-1
d_call: -
clone_size: few
j_call: TRBJ1-5

cdr3_nt: TGCAGCGTTGCCAAGTCCTCTGGAAACACCATATATTTT
cdr3_aa: CSVAKSSGNTIYF
v_call: TRBV29-1
d_call: -
clone_size: -
j_call: TRBJ1-3

cdr3_nt: TGCGCCAGCAGCCAAGACCAAGCAACCCAGCCCCAGCATTTT
cdr3_aa: CASSQDQATQPQHF
v_call: TRBV4-3
d_call: -
clone_size: few
j_call: TRBJ1-5

cdr3_nt: TGTGCCAGCAGTCACGGTGACAATGAGCAGTTCTTC
cdr3_aa: CASSHGDNEQFF
v_call: TRBV6-1
d_call: -
clone_size: few
j_call: TRBJ2-1

cdr3_nt: TGTGCCAGCAGTTACGGGCAGCGCGGGACCCAGTACTTC
cdr3_aa: CASSYGQRGTQYF
v_call: TRBV6-2/TRBV6-3
d_call: -
clone_size: few
j_call: TRBJ2-5

cdr3_nt: TGTGCCAGCAGATTTTTGAGGGATGAGCAGTTCTTC
cdr3_aa: CASRFLRDEQFF
v_call: TRBV12-3/TRBV12-4
d_call: -
clone_size: many
j_call: TRBJ2-1

cdr3_nt: TGTGCCAGCAGCCAAGGTACGGACAGTTACTACGAGCAGTACTTC
cdr3_aa: CASSQGTDSYYEQYF
v_call: TRBV3-1
d_call: -
clone_size: few
j_call: TRBJ2-7